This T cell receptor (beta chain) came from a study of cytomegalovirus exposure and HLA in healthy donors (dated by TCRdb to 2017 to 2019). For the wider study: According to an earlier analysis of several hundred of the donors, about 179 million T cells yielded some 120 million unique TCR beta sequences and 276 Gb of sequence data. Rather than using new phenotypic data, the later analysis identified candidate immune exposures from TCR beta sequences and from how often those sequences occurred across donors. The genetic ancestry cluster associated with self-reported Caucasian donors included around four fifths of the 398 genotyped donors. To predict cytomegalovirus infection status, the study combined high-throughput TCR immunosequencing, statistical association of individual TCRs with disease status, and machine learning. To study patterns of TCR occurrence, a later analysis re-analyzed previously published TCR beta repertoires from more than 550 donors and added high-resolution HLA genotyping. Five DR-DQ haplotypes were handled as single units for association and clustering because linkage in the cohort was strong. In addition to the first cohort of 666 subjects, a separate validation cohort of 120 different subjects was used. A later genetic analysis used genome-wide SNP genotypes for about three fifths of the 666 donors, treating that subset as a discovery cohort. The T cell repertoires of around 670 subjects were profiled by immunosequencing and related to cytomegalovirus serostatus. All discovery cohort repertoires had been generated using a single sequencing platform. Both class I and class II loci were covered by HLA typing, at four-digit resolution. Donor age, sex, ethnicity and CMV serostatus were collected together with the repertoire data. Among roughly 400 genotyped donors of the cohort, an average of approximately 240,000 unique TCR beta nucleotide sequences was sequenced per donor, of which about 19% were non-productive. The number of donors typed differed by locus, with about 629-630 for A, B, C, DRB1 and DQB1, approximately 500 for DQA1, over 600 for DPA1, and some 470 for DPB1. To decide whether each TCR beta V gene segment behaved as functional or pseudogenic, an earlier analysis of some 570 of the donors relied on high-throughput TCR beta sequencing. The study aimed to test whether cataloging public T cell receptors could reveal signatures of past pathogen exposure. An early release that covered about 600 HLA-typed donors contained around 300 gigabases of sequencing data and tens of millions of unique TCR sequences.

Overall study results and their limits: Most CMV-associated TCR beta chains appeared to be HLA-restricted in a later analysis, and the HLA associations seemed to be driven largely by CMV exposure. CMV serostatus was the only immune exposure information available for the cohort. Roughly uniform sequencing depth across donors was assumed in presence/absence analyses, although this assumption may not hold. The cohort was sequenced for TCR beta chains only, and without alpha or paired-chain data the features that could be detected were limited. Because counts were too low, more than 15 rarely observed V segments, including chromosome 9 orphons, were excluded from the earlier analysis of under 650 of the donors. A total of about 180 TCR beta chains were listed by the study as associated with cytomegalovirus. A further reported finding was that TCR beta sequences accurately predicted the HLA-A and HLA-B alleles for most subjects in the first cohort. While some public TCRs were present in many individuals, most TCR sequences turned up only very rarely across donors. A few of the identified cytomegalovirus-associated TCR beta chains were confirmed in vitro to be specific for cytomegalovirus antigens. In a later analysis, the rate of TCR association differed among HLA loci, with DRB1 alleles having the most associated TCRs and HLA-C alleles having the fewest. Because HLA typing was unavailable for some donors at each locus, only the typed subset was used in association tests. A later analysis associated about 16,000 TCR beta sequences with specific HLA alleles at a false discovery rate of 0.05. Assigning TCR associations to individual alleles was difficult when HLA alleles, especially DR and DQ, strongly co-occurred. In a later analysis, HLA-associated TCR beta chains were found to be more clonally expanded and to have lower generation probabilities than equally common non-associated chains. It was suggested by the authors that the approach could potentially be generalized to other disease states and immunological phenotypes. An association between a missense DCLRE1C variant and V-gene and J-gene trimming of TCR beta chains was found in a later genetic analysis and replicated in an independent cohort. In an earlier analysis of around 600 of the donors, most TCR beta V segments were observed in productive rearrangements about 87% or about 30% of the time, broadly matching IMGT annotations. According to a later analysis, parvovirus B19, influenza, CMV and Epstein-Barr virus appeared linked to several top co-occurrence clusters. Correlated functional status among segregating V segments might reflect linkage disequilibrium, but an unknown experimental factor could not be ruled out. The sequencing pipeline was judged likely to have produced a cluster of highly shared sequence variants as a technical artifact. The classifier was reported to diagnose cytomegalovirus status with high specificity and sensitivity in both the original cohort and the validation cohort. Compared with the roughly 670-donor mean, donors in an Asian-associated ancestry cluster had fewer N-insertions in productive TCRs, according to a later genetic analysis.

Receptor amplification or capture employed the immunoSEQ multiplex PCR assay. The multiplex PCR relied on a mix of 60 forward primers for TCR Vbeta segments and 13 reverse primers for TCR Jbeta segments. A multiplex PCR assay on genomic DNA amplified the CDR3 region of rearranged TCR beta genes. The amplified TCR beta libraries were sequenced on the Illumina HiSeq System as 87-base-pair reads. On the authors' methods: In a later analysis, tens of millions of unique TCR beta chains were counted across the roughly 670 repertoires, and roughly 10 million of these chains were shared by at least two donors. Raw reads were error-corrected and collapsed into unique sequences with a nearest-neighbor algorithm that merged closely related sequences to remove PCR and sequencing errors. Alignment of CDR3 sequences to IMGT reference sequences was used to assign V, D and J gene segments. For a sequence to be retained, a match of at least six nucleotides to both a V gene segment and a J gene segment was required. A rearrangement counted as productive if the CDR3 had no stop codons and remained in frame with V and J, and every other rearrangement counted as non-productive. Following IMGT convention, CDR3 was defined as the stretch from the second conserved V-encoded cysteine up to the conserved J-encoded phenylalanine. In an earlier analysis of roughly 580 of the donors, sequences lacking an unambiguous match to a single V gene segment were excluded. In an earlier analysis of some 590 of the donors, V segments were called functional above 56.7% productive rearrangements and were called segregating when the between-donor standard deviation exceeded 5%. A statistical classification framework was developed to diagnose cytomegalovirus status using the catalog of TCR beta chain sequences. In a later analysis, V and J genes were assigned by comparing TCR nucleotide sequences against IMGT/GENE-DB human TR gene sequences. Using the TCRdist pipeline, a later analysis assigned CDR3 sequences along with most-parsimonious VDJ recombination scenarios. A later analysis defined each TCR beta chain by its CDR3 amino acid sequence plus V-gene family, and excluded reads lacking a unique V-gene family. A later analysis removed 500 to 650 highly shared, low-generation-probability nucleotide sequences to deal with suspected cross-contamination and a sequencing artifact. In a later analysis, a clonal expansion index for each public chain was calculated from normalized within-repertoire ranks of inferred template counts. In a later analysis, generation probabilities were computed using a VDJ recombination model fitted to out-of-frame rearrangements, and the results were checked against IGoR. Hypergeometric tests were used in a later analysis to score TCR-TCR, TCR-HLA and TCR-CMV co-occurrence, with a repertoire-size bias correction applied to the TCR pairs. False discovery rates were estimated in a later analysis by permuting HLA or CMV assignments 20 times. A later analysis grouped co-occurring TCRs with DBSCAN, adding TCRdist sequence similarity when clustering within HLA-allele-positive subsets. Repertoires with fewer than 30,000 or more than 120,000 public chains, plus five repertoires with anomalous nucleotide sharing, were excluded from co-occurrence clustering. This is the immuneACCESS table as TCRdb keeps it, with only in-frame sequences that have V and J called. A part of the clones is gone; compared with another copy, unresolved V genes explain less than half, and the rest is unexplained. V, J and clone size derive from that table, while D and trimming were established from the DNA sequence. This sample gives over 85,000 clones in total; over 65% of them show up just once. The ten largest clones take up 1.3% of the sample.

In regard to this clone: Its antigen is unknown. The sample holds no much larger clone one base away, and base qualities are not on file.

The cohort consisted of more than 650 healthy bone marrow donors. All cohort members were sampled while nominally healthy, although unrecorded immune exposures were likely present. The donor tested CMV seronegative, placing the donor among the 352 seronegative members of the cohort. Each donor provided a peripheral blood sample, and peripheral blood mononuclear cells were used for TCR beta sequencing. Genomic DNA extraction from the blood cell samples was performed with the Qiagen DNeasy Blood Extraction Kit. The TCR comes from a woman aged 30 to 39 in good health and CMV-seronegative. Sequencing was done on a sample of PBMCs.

The bases read TGTGCCATCAGCACGGGACAGGGGGTTCACGAGCAGTACTTC. This translates into CAISTGQGVHEQYF. Recombination connected TRBV10-3 to TRBJ2-7, with 11 middle bases fitting TRBD1. The CDR3 runs 14 amino acids, cysteine and phenylalanine included. Only the CDR3 DNA stays, 42 bases, in frame from base 1. Ends trimmed: V by 6 bases, J by 5 bases; bases unmatched to a gene: 6. Based on the germline V gene, the CDR1 and CDR2 sequences are ENHRY and SYGVKD.